This TCR beta chain stems from a study of early T cells in non-severe SARS-CoV-2 infection. One entry per CDR3 protein results from TCRdb running MiXCR on the 5' RACE reads. The sample includes around 60,000 distinct CDR3 sequences, around 13% of them seen just once. Trimming took off 1 base at V and 6 bases at J, with 26 bases between the two ends. This CDR3 spans 19 amino acids. Per germline, CDR1 SGHRS and CDR2 YFSETQ. This clonotype was counted at least ten times. The sample taken for sequencing was whole blood. The clonotype originates from an adult who was a healthcare worker with PCR-confirmed SARS-CoV-2 infection or an uninfected control (not recorded which). V is TRBV5-1 and J is TRBJ2-1; TRBD1 or TRBD2 may be the D gene (5 bases each). The CDR3, as DNA: TGCGCCAGCAGCTTGCGGCACCGGGACGTAATAAGTGGGACCAATGAGCAGTTCTTC. Its translation is CASSLRHRDVISGTNEQFF.